The text below deals with one TCR beta chain. This sample is drawn from a study of blood T cell repertoires in COVID-19. Study at large: Samples representing acute and convalescent COVID-19 were sourced from the United States, Italy and Spain. Nucleic acid was either cDNA or gDNA, and it came from T cells, B-cell-depleted T cells, or PBMCs.

In the authors' methods: Quantification of nucleated cells was approximated via reference gene primer amplification. Sequencing was performed with immunoSEQ multiplex PCR; in TCRdb, only in-frame clones are kept and a portion is missing. Clone size and the V and J calls come from that table; the DNA yielded D and trimming. This table holds more than 85,000 clones, more than 75% found once. V was clipped by 3 bases and J by 7 bases, with 22 bases between them. The CDR3 extends over 17 amino acids. Germline-derived CDR1 and CDR2 are MGHRA and YSYEKL. This TCR was recovered from a human donor in a cohort sampled during active COVID-19. The chain carries TRBV4-1 and TRBJ2-1, with a tentative D call TRBD1 (6 bases). Sequenced: peripheral blood. CDR3 sequence: CASSQGKQGPLLNEQFF. CDR3 DNA: TGCGCCAGCAGCCAGGGAAAACAGGGACCCTTATTAAATGAGCAGTTCTTC.